Listed below are T cell receptor beta chains from one sample, sequenced in a study of T cells in Graves' hyperthyroidism and ophthalmopathy. TCRdb analysed the multiplex PCR reads with MiXCR anew, one entry per CDR3 protein. The sample records some 740,000 distinct CDR3 sequences, approximately 15% being singletons. Sequenced sample: blood. Receptors were obtained from a woman younger than 35 with Graves' hyperthyroidism. Each CDR3 is given with its conserved first and last residue. Each record gives: V gene, J gene, D gene, clone size, CDR3 DNA, CDR3 protein. The D gene is left open where the match is weak. Expanded clones are given a class, and other clones once, few, many or no size at all.

>TRBV11-3|TRBJ2-7|-|many
TGTGCCAGCAGCTTCCGGGATCTCAGCTCCTACGAGCAGTACTTC
CASSFRDLSSYEQYF
>TRBV2|TRBJ2-3|TRBD2|-
TGTGCCAGCAGCCAGGGACTAGCGGGAGTGACAGATGCGCAGTATTTT
CASSQGLAGVTDAQYF
>TRBV24-1|TRBJ2-2|TRBD2|-
TGTGCCACCACGACTAGCGCAAGAACCGGGGAGCTGTTTTTT
CATTTSARTGELFF
>TRBV29-1|TRBJ2-1|TRBD2|many
TGCAGCGTTGTAGCGGGACCCTACAATGAGCAGTTCTTC
CSVVAGPYNEQFF
>TRBV2|TRBJ2-3|-|few
TGTGCCAGCAGCGACGGTGTGGATACGCAGTATTTT
CASSDGVDTQYF
>TRBV12-3/TRBV12-4|TRBJ1-1|-|many
TGTGCCAGCAGCAGTTGGGGGACTGAAGCTTTCTTT
CASSSWGTEAFF
>TRBV6-5|TRBJ2-7|-|few
TGTGCCAGCAGTTACTCGACCCCCTACGACGAGCAGTACTTC
CASSYSTPYDEQYF
>TRBV27|TRBJ1-4|-|-
TGTGCCAGCAGTCCCCGGGATCAGCGGAAAGAAAAACTGTTTTTT
CASSPRDQRKEKLFF
>TRBV28|TRBJ2-7|TRBD1|many
TGTGCCAGCAGTCCATGGACAGGGGGCTCCTACGAGCAGTACTTC
CASSPWTGGSYEQYF
>TRBV2|TRBJ1-5|-|-
TGTGCCAGCAGTCTGGATTTTCAGGGAAATCAGCCCCAGCATTTT
CASSLDFQGNQPQHF
>TRBV7-9|TRBJ2-7|-|-
TGTGCCAGCAGCTCTCTAGCTGGAGAGGGCGACGAGCAGTACTTC
CASSSLAGEGDEQYF
>TRBV29-1|TRBJ2-7|TRBD1|few
TGCAGCGTCTCCGGGACAGGCTACGAGCAGTACTTC
CSVSGTGYEQYF
>TRBV7-9|TRBJ1-4|-|few
TGTGCCAGCAGCTTCGCAGATTCTGAAACTAATGAAAAACTGTTTTTT
CASSFADSETNEKLFF
>TRBV6-9|TRBJ1-2|-|few
TGTGCCAGCAGTTATTCTGGGGGCGCGAATGGCAACACCTTC
CASSYSGGANGNTF
>TRBV7-2|TRBJ2-3|-|many
TGTGCCAGCAGCCTAAGGCCCCAAGATACGCAGTATTTT
CASSLRPQDTQYF
>TRBV11-3|TRBJ2-7|-|-
TGTGCCAGCAGTTTAAGCTGGGAATACTACGAGCAGTACTTC
CASSLSWEYYEQYF
>TRBV27|TRBJ1-2|TRBD1|few
TGTGCCAGCAGTTTATGGCAGGGGGCGCCTGGCTACACCTTC
CASSLWQGAPGYTF
>TRBV3-1|TRBJ2-4|-|few
TGTGCCAGCAGCCCGACCCCGGAGGCGAACATTCAGTACTTC
CASSPTPEANIQYF
>TRBV29-1|TRBJ2-7|-|few
TGCAGCGTTCGGGGGGCGGTCAACGAGCAGTACTTC
CSVRGAVNEQYF
>TRBV18|TRBJ2-7|TRBD2|many
TGTGCCAGCTCCTCCTCGCGGGAGGGCCGTTTGTGGGAGCAGTACTTC
CASSSSREGRLWEQYF
>TRBV7-2|TRBJ2-3|TRBD2|-
TGTGCCAGCAGTGACGGGACTAGTTCCTGGACAGATACGCAGTATTTT
CASSDGTSSWTDTQYF
>TRBV7-3|TRBJ2-7|-|many
TGTGCCAGCAGCCCCGGGACTCTCTACTACGAGCAGTACTTC
CASSPGTLYYEQYF
>TRBV7-3|TRBJ1-5|-|-
TGTGCCAGCAGCTCCCTCGGACAGAATCAGCCCCAGCATTTT
CASSSLGQNQPQHF
>TRBV27|TRBJ2-3|TRBD2|-
TGTGCCAGCAGTTCTATGGGACTAGCTACAGATACGCAGTATTTT
CASSSMGLATDTQYF
>TRBV5-1|TRBJ2-6|TRBD1|-
TGCGCCAGCAGCTTGGAGACAGGGGGAGTATTCTCTGGGGCCAACGTCCTGACTTTC
CASSLETGGVFSGANVLTF
>TRBV6-1|TRBJ1-6|-|-
TGTGCCAGCAGTGGGGAGGGCCTATCTAATTCACCCCTCCACTTT
CASSGEGLSNSPLHF
>TRBV2|TRBJ1-3|-|few
TGTGCCAGCAGTGAACTGGGACTAGCTGGAACCACCATATATTTT
CASSELGLAGTTIYF
>TRBV3-1|TRBJ2-7|TRBD2|many
TGTGCCAGCAGCCAAGTCACTAGCGGGAGAAGTTCCTACGAGCAGTACTTC
CASSQVTSGRSSYEQYF
>TRBV20-1|TRBJ2-7|TRBD2|many
TGCAGTGCTAGCCTAGCGGGAGTTACATACGAGCAGTACTTC
CSASLAGVTYEQYF
>TRBV7-8|TRBJ2-3|TRBD2|few
TGTGCCAGCAGCTTAGGTGTCGGGACTAGCGGGAGGGCTACGCAGTATTTT
CASSLGVGTSGRATQYF
>TRBV28|TRBJ2-7|-|-
TGTGCCAGCAGTTTATCCAGGGCAGGGTCGGGGGCCGAGCAGTACTTC
CASSLSRAGSGAEQYF
>TRBV13|TRBJ2-1|TRBD2|many
TGTGCCAGCACCCGACTAGCGGGAGGGATTGGTGAGCAGTTCTTC
CASTRLAGGIGEQFF
>TRBV19|TRBJ2-3|-|-
TGTGCCAGTAGTATTGGGCCCCTGACAGATACGCAGTATTTT
CASSIGPLTDTQYF
>TRBV11-3|TRBJ1-3|-|many
TGTGCCAGCAGCAGACGGACGGGAGAAGGAAACACCATATATTTT
CASSRRTGEGNTIYF
>TRBV20-1|TRBJ1-2|-|many
TGCAGTGCTAGAGCCCCCGGGGGACTGAACTATGGCTACACCTTC
CSARAPGGLNYGYTF
>TRBV28|TRBJ2-7|-|-
TGTGCCAGCAGTCCTCCTGGGCGCGAGCAGTACTTC
CASSPPGREQYF
>TRBV7-9|TRBJ2-5|TRBD2|-
TGTGCCAGCAGCCCACCGGGGGGGATCCGGGAGACCCAGTACTTC
CASSPPGGIRETQYF
>TRBV10-3|TRBJ1-1|TRBD1|-
TGTGCCATCAGGGAGACAGGGAATTTGGCTTTCTTT
CAIRETGNLAFF
>TRBV7-9|TRBJ2-7|TRBD2|-
TGTGCCGGATCGACGGGGAGGGACGAGCAGTACTTC
CAGSTGRDEQYF
>TRBV18|TRBJ1-1|TRBD1|many
TGTGCCAGCTCAACGCGACAGGGTTTACCTGAAGCTTTCTTT
CASSTRQGLPEAFF
>TRBV27|TRBJ2-4|TRBD2|many
TGTGCCAGCAGCCAGACTAGCGGAGATTATCTAGCCAAAAACATTCAGTACTTC
CASSQTSGDYLAKNIQYF
>TRBV3-1|TRBJ2-5|TRBD2|few
TGCGCCAGCAGCCAAGAAGGTCGGACTAGCGGGAGAGAGACCCAGTACTTC
CASSQEGRTSGRETQYF
>TRBV6-2/TRBV6-3|TRBJ2-1|-|-
TGTGCCAGCAGGACAAGAAAGGGGAACTACAATGAGCAGTTCTTC
CASRTRKGNYNEQFF
>TRBV20-1|TRBJ2-7|-|few
TGCAGTGCCACCGACTACGAGCAGTACTTC
CSATDYEQYF
>TRBV2|TRBJ1-1|-|-
TGTACCAGCAGTGAAGAGTCCCTGGGTACTGAAGCTTTCTTT
CTSSEESLGTEAFF
>TRBV28|TRBJ1-4|TRBD1|-
TGTGCCAGCAGGGATCGGACAGGCAATAATGAAAAACTGTTTTTT
CASRDRTGNNEKLFF
>TRBV10-3|TRBJ1-1|-|-
TGTGCCAAAACCGGGACAAGGAACACTGAAGCTTTCTTT
CAKTGTRNTEAFF
>TRBV20-1|TRBJ2-3|-|many
TGCAGTGCTAGAGATCCCCAGGGAGGCGCAGATACGCAGTATTTT
CSARDPQGGADTQYF
>TRBV30|TRBJ1-2|TRBD1|-
TGTGCCTGGAGCCCGACAGGGAACGGTGGCTACACCTTC
CAWSPTGNGGYTF
>TRBV28|TRBJ2-1|-|few
TGTGCCAGCAGTCCTAGGAACCCTCTCAGCTCCTACAATGAGCAGTTCTTC
CASSPRNPLSSYNEQFF
>TRBV6-2/TRBV6-3|TRBJ1-5|TRBD1|few
TGTGCCAGCAGTTACGCAGGGGGGCCCCAGCATTTT
CASSYAGGPQHF
>TRBV20-1|TRBJ2-3|TRBD1|many
TGCAGCGCGGGACAGGGAATTAGCACAGATACGCAGTATTTT
CSAGQGISTDTQYF
>TRBV7-9|TRBJ2-2|-|many
TGTGCCAGCAGCTTAAGTTATATACAGGCGAACACCGGGGAGCTGTTTTTT
CASSLSYIQANTGELFF
>TRBV24-1|TRBJ2-3|TRBD2|few
TGTGCCACCAGTGTATCGGGGGGGTCCACAGATACGCAGTATTTT
CATSVSGGSTDTQYF
>TRBV29-1|TRBJ1-1|-|many
TGCAGCGCGCAGGTCGGGGCGGGATGGAACACTGAAGCTTTCTTT
CSAQVGAGWNTEAFF
>TRBV7-8|TRBJ2-1|TRBD1|many
TGTGCCAGCAGCTGGGACAGGGCCAATGAGCAGTTCTTC
CASSWDRANEQFF
>TRBV3-1|TRBJ1-2|-|-
TGTGCCAGCAGCCGCACCGACCCGATTAACTATGGCTACACCTTC
CASSRTDPINYGYTF
>TRBV12-3/TRBV12-4|TRBJ1-2|-|-
TGTGCCAGCAGTGACCGGAGTCGGGGCTACACCTTC
CASSDRSRGYTF